Listed below are T cell receptor beta chains from one sample, sequenced in a study of cytomegalovirus exposure and HLA in healthy donors. Produced via immunoSEQ multiplex PCR; TCRdb's table is partial and in-frame only. This table holds 200,000 to 250,000 clones, around 80% found once. The source material was PBMCs. These receptors came from a woman aged 30 to 39 in good health and CMV-seropositive. CDR3s include the opening cysteine and the closing phenylalanine or tryptophan. A D gene is named only where the DNA matches it firmly. For some rows the clone size is stated as once, few or many, or as a class when expanded; others skip it.

d_gene	v_gene	abundance	j_gene	CDR3nt	CDR3aa
TRBD1	TRBV29-1	.	TRBJ1-2	TGCAGCGTTGTTGACAGGGGGCCAAGTGGCTACACCTTC	CSVVDRGPSGYTF
TRBD2	TRBV5-1	.	TRBJ2-2	TGCGCCAGCAGCTTGGCCGGACTAGCGGGAGGAGGTGGCACCGGGGAGCTGTTTTTT	CASSLAGLAGGGGTGELFF
TRBD1	TRBV6-5	.	TRBJ2-7	TGTGCCAGCGGCGGGACAGGGGCCTACGAGCAGTACTTC	CASGGTGAYEQYF
TRBD2	TRBV13	.	TRBJ2-1	TGTGCCAGCAGCTTAGAGGGACTAGCTTTGGCCAATGAGCAGTTCTTC	CASSLEGLALANEQFF
.	TRBV4-1	.	TRBJ1-2	TGCGCCAGCAGCCAAGCAGGGGAGGGGTCTAACTATGGCTACACCTTC	CASSQAGEGSNYGYTF
.	TRBV9	.	TRBJ1-2	TGTGCCAGCAGCTCCAGGGGAAGCTACACCTTC	CASSSRGSYTF
.	TRBV6-5	few	TRBJ1-2	TGTGCCAGCAGCCCCGACACAAATAACTATGGCTACACCTTC	CASSPDTNNYGYTF
TRBD1	TRBV13	.	TRBJ2-7	TGTGCCAGCAGCCGCCCGACAGGGGGCCACGAGCAGTACTTC	CASSRPTGGHEQYF
.	TRBV5-1	.	TRBJ2-1	TGCGCCAGCAGCAAAGAGGGGGGCGGTGAGCAGTTCTTC	CASSKEGGGEQFF
.	TRBV9	few	TRBJ2-2	TGTGCCAGCAGCGTAAGAACCGGGGAGCTGTTTTTT	CASSVRTGELFF
.	TRBV19	.	TRBJ2-1	TGTGCCAGTAGCAATTCAAGGGCACGCGATGAGCAGTTCTTC	CASSNSRARDEQFF
.	TRBV6-6	.	TRBJ1-1	TGTGCCAGCAGACCCGGGAAGACTGAAGCTTTCTTT	CASRPGKTEAFF
.	TRBV11-2	few	TRBJ2-2	TGTGCCAGCAGCCGATGGAGGGGTGGCACCGGGGAGCTGTTTTTT	CASSRWRGGTGELFF
TRBD1	TRBV5-6	.	TRBJ2-7	TGTGCCAGCAGCCCCGGGACAGGAGGCTACGAGCAGTACTTC	CASSPGTGGYEQYF
TRBD1	TRBV12-5	.	TRBJ2-1	TGTGCTAGTGGTTTGACAGGGGGCTACAATGAGCAGTTCTTC	CASGLTGGYNEQFF
.	TRBV6-1	.	TRBJ2-7	TGTGCCAGCACAGAGTCATCCGGGAGTAGGTACGAGCAGTACTTC	CASTESSGSRYEQYF
.	TRBV6-5	.	TRBJ1-4	TGTGCCAGCAGTCCCTTAGGGACTAATGAAAAACTGTTTTTT	CASSPLGTNEKLFF
.	TRBV5-4	.	TRBJ1-2	TGTGCCAGCAGCTTCGGGGGGAGGGACTCCTTC	CASSFGGRDSF
TRBD2	TRBV5-1	.	TRBJ2-1	TGCGCCAGCAGCTTCGCTAGCGGGTACAATGAGCAGTTCTTC	CASSFASGYNEQFF
TRBD1	TRBV5-1	.	TRBJ2-7	TGCGCCAGCAGCTGGGGACAGGCCTCCTACGAGCAGTACTTC	CASSWGQASYEQYF
.	TRBV28	.	TRBJ1-1	TGTGCCAGCAGTTTATCGGAGGGTTTTACTGAAGCTTTCTTT	CASSLSEGFTEAFF
TRBD2	TRBV6-5	.	TRBJ2-1	TGTGCCAGCAGTTACGGCCTAGCGGGTTACAATGAGCAGTTCTTC	CASSYGLAGYNEQFF
TRBD2	TRBV9	once	TRBJ2-1	TGTGCCAGCAGCAGGACTAGCGGGATAGTTAGTGAGCAGTTCTTC	CASSRTSGIVSEQFF
.	TRBV5-1	.	TRBJ2-7	TGCGCCAGCAGCTTGGCGGACAATCGCGAGCAGTACTTC	CASSLADNREQYF
.	TRBV4-1	.	TRBJ2-5	TGCGCCAGCAGCCAAGAGGTTGCGGTACTAGGAGGGGAGACCCAGTACTTC	CASSQEVAVLGGETQYF
.	TRBV5-1	.	TRBJ2-1	TGCGCCAGCAGCGGGGGTTCCTACAATGAGCAGTTCTTC	CASSGGSYNEQFF
TRBD2	TRBV6-1	.	TRBJ2-1	TGTGCCAGCAGTGAACCCCCGGGAGGGAGTTACAATGAGCAGTTCTTC	CASSEPPGGSYNEQFF
.	TRBV9	.	TRBJ1-1	TGTGCCAGCAGCGTTGGTACCGGGAGAAATGTTTTCTTT	CASSVGTGRNVFF
.	TRBV27	.	TRBJ1-1	TGTGCCAGCAGTTACGGGACATACACTGAAGCTTTCTTT	CASSYGTYTEAFF
TRBD2	TRBV2	.	TRBJ2-1	TGTGCCAGCAGGCAACTAGCGGGAGGGTTAAATGAGCAGTTCTTC	CASRQLAGGLNEQFF
.	TRBV30	.	TRBJ1-4	TGTGCCTGGAGTGTTGGAGGGGTTGAAAAACTGTTTTTT	CAWSVGGVEKLFF
TRBD1	TRBV27	.	TRBJ1-5	TGTGCCAGCAGTTTATCACAGGGGTATCGTCAGCCCCAGCATTTT	CASSLSQGYRQPQHF
TRBD1	TRBV10-3	.	TRBJ2-3	TGTGCCATCAGTGCCCTCGGTCCCGGGACAGGCGATTCGAGCACAGATACGCAGTATTTT	CAISALGPGTGDSSTDTQYF
TRBD1	TRBV18	.	TRBJ2-6	TGTGCCAGCTCACCATGGACAGGGTTAGGATCTGGGGCCAACGTCCTGACTTTC	CASSPWTGLGSGANVLTF
.	TRBV29-1	.	TRBJ1-2	TGCAGCGTTGTCAGGGGAAGCGGCTACACCTTC	CSVVRGSGYTF
TRBD1	TRBV28	.	TRBJ1-5	TGTGCCAGCAGTCCTTCAGGGGGGAGCAATCAGCCCCAGCATTTT	CASSPSGGSNQPQHF
TRBD2	TRBV6-1	.	TRBJ2-3	TGTGCCAGCACTATTAGACTAGCGGGCCCCCAGACGCAGTATTTT	CASTIRLAGPQTQYF
TRBD1	TRBV4-2	few	TRBJ1-2	TGTGCCAGCAGCCAAGATCCACCCGGGACAGGGAATCCTGGCTACACCTTC	CASSQDPPGTGNPGYTF
TRBD1	TRBV19	.	TRBJ2-7	TGTGCCAGTAGAGGCCCGGGACAGGGTAACGAGCAGTACTTC	CASRGPGQGNEQYF
.	TRBV7-8	.	TRBJ1-1	TGTGCCAGCAGACAACCGACAGGATTGAACACTGAAGCTTTCTTT	CASRQPTGLNTEAFF
TRBD2	TRBV7-3	once	TRBJ2-1	TGTGCCAGCAGCTCCGGGACTAGCCTGTTCTTC	CASSSGTSLFF
.	TRBV28	.	TRBJ2-7	TGTGCCAGCAGTTCCCCGGTGAAGGGCTTAATTCGGTACTTC	CASSSPVKGLIRYF
.	TRBV5-4	.	TRBJ2-5	TGTGCCAGCAGCTTAGGTCCAGAGACCCAGTACTTC	CASSLGPETQYF
TRBD1	TRBV18	.	TRBJ2-1	TGTGCCAGCTCACCCACCGGGACAGGGGGCGGCAATGAGCAGTTCTTC	CASSPTGTGGGNEQFF
.	TRBV30	.	TRBJ1-3	TGTGCCTGGGGAGGAGGCGGACTCTCTGGAAACACCATATATTTT	CAWGGGGLSGNTIYF
TRBD1	TRBV4-1	.	TRBJ1-2	TGCGCCAGCACCGGGACAGGGGAAGAAGTTGCCTATGGCTACACCTTC	CASTGTGEEVAYGYTF
TRBD1	TRBV19	.	TRBJ2-1	TGTGCCAGTAGCCTGGGGGACAGGGGGACCAATGAGCAGTTCTTC	CASSLGDRGTNEQFF
TRBD1	TRBV30	.	TRBJ2-7	TGTGCCTGGAGGACCAGGGGGCAGGCCTACGAGCAGTACTTC	CAWRTRGQAYEQYF
.	TRBV5-6	.	TRBJ1-2	TGTGCCAGCAGCTTCAGCAGAGTTCAGGGCTACACCTTC	CASSFSRVQGYTF
.	TRBV27	.	TRBJ2-7	TGTGCCAGCAGTTTCACCCTTGACTCCGTTGGTCGCGAGCAGTACTTC	CASSFTLDSVGREQYF
.	TRBV25-1	.	TRBJ2-7	TGTGCCAGCAGTGAAGGGACAATGGAGGACGAGCAGTACTTC	CASSEGTMEDEQYF
TRBD2	TRBV29-1	.	TRBJ2-7	TGCAGCGTTGGCGGTAGCGGGAGGGACTACGAGCAGTACTTC	CSVGGSGRDYEQYF
.	TRBV7-9	.	TRBJ2-1	TGTGCCAGCAGCCCGTGGGACCCGGGGGATGAGCAGTTCTTC	CASSPWDPGDEQFF
.	TRBV16	.	TRBJ2-7	TGTGCCAGCAGCCGCGACCGATACCTCTACGAGCAGTACTTC	CASSRDRYLYEQYF
TRBD1	TRBV7-9	.	TRBJ1-2	TGTGCCAGCAGCAACACAGGGGAGCATGGCTACACCTTC	CASSNTGEHGYTF
.	TRBV11-3	.	TRBJ1-1	TGTGCCAGCAGCTTTGGACAGCTTGAAGCTTTCTTT	CASSFGQLEAFF
.	TRBV27	.	TRBJ2-1	TGTGCCAGCAGTTCAACAGGAGATGAGCAGTTCTTC	CASSSTGDEQFF
.	TRBV5-1	.	TRBJ1-2	TGCGCCAGCAGGACAGTTACTAACTATGGCTACACCTTC	CASRTVTNYGYTF